Listed here are 2 T cell receptor beta chains from one sample, sequenced in a study of blood T cell repertoires in COVID-19. Measured with immunoSEQ multiplex PCR; TCRdb has only the in-frame clones, and not every one. The data hold almost 95,000 clones, with roughly 89% observed a single time. The specimen sequenced was peripheral blood. These receptors all stem from a woman aged 60-70 years with COVID-19, enrolled during active disease.

The chain joins TRBV6-2 or TRBV6-3 to TRBJ1-1; D perhaps matches TRBD1 (5 bases). CDR1 is MNHEY and CDR2 is SVGEGT in the germline V gene. This CDR3 has 15 amino acids. V lost 5 bases and J lost 10, with 23 bases in between. The CDR3 DNA follows: TGTGCCAGCAGTCAATCCAGGGCCCTGGGGTTTTCAGCTTTCTTT. Translation gives CASSQSRALGFSAFF.

This clone appeared once. The chain recombines TRBV30 with TRBJ1-2, with a tentative D call TRBD1 (5 bases). CDR1 is GTSNPN and CDR2 is SVGIG in the germline V gene (reference sequence). Trimming removed 5 bases at V and 0 bases at J, with 13 bases between. The CDR3 is 14 residues long. The CDR3 bases are TGTGCCTGGGGAAAGACAGCAGCTAACTATGGCTACACCTTC. Translation: CAWGKTAANYGYTF. Filled out from reference TRBV30 and TRBJ1-2, the complete variable domain reads SQTIHQWPATLVQPVGSPLSLECTVEGTSNPNLYWYRQAAGRGLQLLFYSVGIGQISSEVPQNLSASRPQDRQFILSSKKLLLSDSGFYLCAWGKTAANYGYTFGSGTRLTVV.